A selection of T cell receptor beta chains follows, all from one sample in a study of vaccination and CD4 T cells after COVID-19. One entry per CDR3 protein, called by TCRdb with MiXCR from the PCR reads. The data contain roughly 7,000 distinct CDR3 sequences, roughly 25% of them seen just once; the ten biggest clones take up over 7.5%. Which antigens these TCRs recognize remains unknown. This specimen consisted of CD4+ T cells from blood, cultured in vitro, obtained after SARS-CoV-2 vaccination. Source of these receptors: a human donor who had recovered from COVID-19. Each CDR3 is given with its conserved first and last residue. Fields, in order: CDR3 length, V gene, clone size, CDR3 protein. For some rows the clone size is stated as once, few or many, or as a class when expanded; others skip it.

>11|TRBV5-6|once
CASSLHYGYTF
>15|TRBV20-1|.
CSAVPGTGPFYEQYF
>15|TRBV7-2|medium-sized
CASSRGGGTSYEQYF
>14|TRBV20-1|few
CSARGGGRASEAFF
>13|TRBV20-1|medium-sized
CSARDGGAGTQYF
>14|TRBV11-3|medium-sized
CASTIYGAGETQYF
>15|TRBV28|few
CASSLGGQGVYEQYF
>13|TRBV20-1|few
CSARDRVSTEAFF
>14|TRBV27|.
CASSHRGPTDTQYF
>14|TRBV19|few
CASSLSGENYEQYF
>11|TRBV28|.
CASSFRDRQDF
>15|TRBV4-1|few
CASSQGHSGANVLTF
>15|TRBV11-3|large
CASSLVGTGGETQYF
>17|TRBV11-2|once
CASSLEAVVSGANVLTF
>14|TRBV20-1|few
CSAASRWNSYEQYF
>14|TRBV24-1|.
CATSESQPNTEAFF
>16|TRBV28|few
CASRTSGRTSTDTQYF
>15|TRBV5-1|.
CASSMGWAQGETQYF
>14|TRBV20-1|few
CSAEVAGVSGEQYF
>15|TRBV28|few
CASSLIAGGADTQYF
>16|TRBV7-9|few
CASSLDPGIMNYGYTF
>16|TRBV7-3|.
CASSQTSGGAVDTQYF
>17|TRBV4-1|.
CASSHDEGGLNNQPQHF
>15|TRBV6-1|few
CASSDRTSGSYEQYF
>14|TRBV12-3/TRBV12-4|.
CASRQGLSYNEQFF
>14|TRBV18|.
CASSPDRVGNEQYF
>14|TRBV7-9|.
CASSRGDFADTQYF
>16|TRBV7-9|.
CASSLVIQGGDTEAFF